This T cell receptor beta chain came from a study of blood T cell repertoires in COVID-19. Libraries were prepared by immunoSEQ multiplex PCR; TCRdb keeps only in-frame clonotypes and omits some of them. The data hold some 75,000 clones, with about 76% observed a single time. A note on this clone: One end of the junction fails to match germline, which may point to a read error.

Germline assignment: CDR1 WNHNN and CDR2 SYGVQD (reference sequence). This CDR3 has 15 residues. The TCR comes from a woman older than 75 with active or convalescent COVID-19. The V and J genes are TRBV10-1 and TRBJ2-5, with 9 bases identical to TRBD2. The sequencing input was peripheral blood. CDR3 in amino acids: CARSEGRGGQETQYF. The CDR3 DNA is TGCGCCCGCAGTGAGGGGCGGGGGGGACAAGAGACCCAGTACTTC.